This T cell receptor beta chain appears in the sequencing data of a study of blood T cell repertoires in COVID-19. Study-level information: T cells, B-cell-depleted T cells, or PBMCs provided the cDNA or gDNA that served as material.

This CDR3 is 16 amino acids long. J gave up 7 bases and V 2 bases, and 11 bases lay outside the gene matches. The germline CDR1 and CDR2 sequences are MNHEY and SVGAGI. Only one count was recorded for this clone. Method: immunoSEQ multiplex PCR; TCRdb's copy keeps in-frame clones and lacks some. The sample gives roughly 200,000 clones, 70% to 90% of which show up once; approximately 5.5% is in the top ten. The sample comprised peripheral blood. V usage is TRBV6-5 and J usage is TRBJ2-1; 7 positions match TRBD2. The TCR was taken from a man between 35 and 55 years old with active or convalescent COVID-19. The CDR3 DNA is TGTGCCAGCAGTTACATAGCGGGCACTAGCTTTAATGAGCAGTTCTTC. Encoded protein: CASSYIAGTSFNEQFF.